Sequencing of this TCR beta chain was carried out in a study of T-cell memory formation after mild COVID-19. The study's findings and limits: Later expanders leaned CD4+, whereas clones that contracted between day 15 and 85 were balanced CD4/CD8.

This clonotype showed up just a few times. What it recognizes is unknown. V dropped 5 bases and J dropped 4; count of bases not matched to a gene: 15. Germline CDR1 reads SGHAT; CDR2 reads FQNNGV. This CDR3 has 19 amino acids. TCRdb used MiXCR to reprocess the 5' RACE reads, holding one entry per CDR3 protein. The sample contains more than 250,000 distinct CDR3 sequences, around 15% of which appear only once. Material: PBMCs or a T cell subset sorted from them (not recorded which). This sequence joins TRBV11-2 and TRBJ1-3; 12 nucleotides agree with TRBD1. This sequence originates from a man aged 18 to 30 who had mild COVID-19 (a few samples of this study predate the infection). Cell type and time point are not known. CDR3 loop: CASSNNRDRGRKSGNTIYF. In DNA, the CDR3 is TGTGCCAGCAGCAACAACCGGGACAGGGGGCGCAAGTCGGGAAACACCATATATTTT.